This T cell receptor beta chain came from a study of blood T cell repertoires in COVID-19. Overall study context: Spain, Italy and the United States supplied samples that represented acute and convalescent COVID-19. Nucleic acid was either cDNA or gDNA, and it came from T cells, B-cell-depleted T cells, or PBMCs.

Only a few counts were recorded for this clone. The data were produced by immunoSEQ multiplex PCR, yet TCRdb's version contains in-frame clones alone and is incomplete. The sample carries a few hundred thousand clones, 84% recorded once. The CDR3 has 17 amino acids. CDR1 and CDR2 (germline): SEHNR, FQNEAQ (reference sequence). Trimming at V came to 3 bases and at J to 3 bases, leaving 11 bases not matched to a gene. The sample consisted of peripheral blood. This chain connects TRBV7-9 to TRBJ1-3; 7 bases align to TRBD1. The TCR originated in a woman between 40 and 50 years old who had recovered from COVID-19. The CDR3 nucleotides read TGTGCCAGCAGCTTCGTCCCTCGCAGGGGGTATGGAAACACCATATATTTT. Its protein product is CASSFVPRRGYGNTIYF.